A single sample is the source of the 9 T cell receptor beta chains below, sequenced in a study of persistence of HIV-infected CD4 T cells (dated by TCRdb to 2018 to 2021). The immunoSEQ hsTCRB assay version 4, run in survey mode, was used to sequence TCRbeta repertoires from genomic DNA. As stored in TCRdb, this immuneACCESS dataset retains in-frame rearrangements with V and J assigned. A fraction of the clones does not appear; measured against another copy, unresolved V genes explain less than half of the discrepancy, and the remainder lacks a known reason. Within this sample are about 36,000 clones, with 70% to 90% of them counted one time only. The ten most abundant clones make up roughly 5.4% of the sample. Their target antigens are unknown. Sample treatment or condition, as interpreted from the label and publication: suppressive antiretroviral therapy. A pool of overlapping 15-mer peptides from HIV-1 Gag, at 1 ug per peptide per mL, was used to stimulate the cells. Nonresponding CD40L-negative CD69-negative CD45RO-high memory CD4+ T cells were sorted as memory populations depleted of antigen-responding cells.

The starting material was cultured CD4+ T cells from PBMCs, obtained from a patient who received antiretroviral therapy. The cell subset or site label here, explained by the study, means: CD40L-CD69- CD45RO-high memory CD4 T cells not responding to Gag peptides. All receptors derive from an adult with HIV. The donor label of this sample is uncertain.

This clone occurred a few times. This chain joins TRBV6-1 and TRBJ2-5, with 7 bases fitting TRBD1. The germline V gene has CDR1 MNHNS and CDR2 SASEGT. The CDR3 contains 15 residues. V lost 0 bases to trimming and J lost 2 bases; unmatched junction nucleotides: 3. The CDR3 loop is CASSEAGTVQETQYF. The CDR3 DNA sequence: TGTGCCAGCAGTGAAGCAGGGACAGTTCAAGAGACCCAGTACTTC.

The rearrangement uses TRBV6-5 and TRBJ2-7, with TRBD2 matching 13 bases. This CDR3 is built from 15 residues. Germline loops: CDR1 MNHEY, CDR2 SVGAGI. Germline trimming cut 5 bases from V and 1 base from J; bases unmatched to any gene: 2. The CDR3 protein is CASSRTSGGSYEQYF. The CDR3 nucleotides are TGTGCCAGCAGTCGGACTAGCGGGGGATCCTACGAGCAGTACTTC.

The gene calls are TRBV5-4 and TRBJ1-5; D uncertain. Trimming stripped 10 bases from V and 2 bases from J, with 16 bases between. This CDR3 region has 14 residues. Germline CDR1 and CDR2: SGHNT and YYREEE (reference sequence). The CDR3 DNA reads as TGTGCCGGCTCGCATGGCAGTGGCAATCAGCCCCAGCATTTT. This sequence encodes CAGSHGSGNQPQHF.

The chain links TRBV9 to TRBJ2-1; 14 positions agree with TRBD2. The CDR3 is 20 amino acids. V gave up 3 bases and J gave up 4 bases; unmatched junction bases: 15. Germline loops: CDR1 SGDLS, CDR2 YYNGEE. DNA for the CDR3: TGTGCCAGCAGCGAGAGACTAGCGGGGGGGCCGTCCTCTATGTACAATGAGCAGTTCTTC. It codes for CASSERLAGGPSSMYNEQFF. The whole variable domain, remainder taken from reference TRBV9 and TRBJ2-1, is DSGVTQTPKHLITATGQRVTLRCSPRSGDLSVYWYQQSLDQGLQFLIQYYNGEERAKGNILERFSAQQFPDLHSELNLSSLELGDSALYFCASSERLAGGPSSMYNEQFFGPGTRLTVL.

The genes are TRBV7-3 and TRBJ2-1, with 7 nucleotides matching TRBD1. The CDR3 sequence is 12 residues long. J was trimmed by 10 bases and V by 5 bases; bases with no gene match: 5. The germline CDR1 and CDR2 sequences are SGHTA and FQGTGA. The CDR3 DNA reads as TGTGCCAGCAGCCGGGACAGCGTGGAGCAGTTCTTC. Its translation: CASSRDSVEQFF.

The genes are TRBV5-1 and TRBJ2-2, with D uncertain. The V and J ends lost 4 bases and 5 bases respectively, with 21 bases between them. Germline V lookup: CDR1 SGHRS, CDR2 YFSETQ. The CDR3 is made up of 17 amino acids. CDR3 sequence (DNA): TGCGCCAGCAGCCAGAGTATATCGAGGTTAGGGACCGGGGAGCTGTTTTTT. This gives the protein CASSQSISRLGTGELFF.

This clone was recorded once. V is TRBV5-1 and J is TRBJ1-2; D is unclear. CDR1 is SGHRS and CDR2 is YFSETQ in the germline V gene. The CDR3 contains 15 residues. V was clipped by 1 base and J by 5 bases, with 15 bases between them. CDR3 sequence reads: CASSLQGKGHYGYTF. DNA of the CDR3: TGCGCCAGCAGCTTGCAAGGGAAGGGCCATTATGGCTACACCTTC. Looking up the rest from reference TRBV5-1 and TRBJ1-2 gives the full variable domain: KAGVTQTPRYLIKTRGQQVTLSCSPISGHRSVSWYQQTPGQGLQFLFEYFSETQRNKGNFPGRFSGRQFSNSRSEMNVSTLELGDSALYLCASSLQGKGHYGYTFGSGTRLTVV.

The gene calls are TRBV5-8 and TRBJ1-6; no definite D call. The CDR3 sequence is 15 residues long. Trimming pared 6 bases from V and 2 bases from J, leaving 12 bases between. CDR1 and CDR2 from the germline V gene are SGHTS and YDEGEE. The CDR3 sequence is CASIPRNPYNSPLHF. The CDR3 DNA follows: TGTGCCAGCATCCCCAGGAATCCCTATAATTCACCCCTCCACTTT.

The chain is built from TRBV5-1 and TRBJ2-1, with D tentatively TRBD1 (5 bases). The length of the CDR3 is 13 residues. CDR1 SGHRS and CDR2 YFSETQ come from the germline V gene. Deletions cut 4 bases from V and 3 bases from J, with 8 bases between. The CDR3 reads CASSPDSYNEQFF. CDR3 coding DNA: TGCGCCAGCAGCCCTGACAGCTACAATGAGCAGTTCTTC.